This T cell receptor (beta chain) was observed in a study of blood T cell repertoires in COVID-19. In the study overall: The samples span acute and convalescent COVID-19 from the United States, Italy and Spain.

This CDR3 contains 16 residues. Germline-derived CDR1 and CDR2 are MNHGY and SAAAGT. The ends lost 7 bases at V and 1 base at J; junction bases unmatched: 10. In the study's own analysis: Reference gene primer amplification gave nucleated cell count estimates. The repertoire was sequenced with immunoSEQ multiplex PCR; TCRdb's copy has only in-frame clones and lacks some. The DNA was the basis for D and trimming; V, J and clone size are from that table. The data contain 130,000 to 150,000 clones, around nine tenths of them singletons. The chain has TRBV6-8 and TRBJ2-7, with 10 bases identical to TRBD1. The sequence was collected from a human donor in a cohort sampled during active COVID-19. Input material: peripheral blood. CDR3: CASISRTGGRSYEQYF. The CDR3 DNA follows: TGTGCCAGCATCAGCAGGACAGGGGGGAGATCCTACGAGCAGTACTTC.